The 18 T cell receptor beta chains below all came from one sample that was sequenced in a study of post-analysis software for immune sequencing data. Overall study results and limits: Elevated frequency relative to controls characterized four or five TRBV segments in patients, TRBV5-6, TRBV5-1 and TRBV20-1 among them.

Built from TCR beta cDNA, the libraries had unique molecular identifiers in them. TCRdb recomputed calls from the PCR reads with MiXCR, one row per CDR3 protein. The data contain hundreds of thousands of distinct CDR3 sequences, just under 30% of them singletons. Their antigens are not known. Material: blood. Every receptor here comes from a girl aged 10 to 17 with multiple sclerosis.

CDR3 sequence (DNA): TGTGCCAGCAGCTTACCCACCCTGAATGAGCAGTTCTTC. It codes for CASSLPTLNEQFF. This chain links TRBV5-4 with TRBJ2-1; D ambiguous. Trimming left V 2 bases short and J 7 bases short, with 10 bases between. Germline lookup yields CDR1 SGHNT and CDR2 YYREEE (reference sequence). CDR3 length equals 13 residues.

This clonotype came up a few times. The rearrangement uses TRBV12-3 or TRBV12-4 and TRBJ2-1; 7 bases match TRBD2. This CDR3 contains 16 residues. V was clipped by 3 bases and J by 8 bases; unmatched bases: 13. The CDR3 spells CASSFGLGSFDYEQFF. DNA of the CDR3: TGTGCCAGCAGTTTCGGACTAGGGAGTTTTGACTATGAGCAGTTCTTC.

This sequence joins TRBV28 and TRBJ2-7, with TRBD1 identical over 10 bases. The germline gives CDR1 MDHEN, CDR2 SYDVKM. With V trimmed by 7 bases and J by 2 bases, 8 bases remained unmatched. The CDR3 loop spans 15 amino acids. CDR3 DNA: TGTGCCAGCAATGGGGGACAGGGGAGGCCCTACGAGCAGTACTTC. Translating gives CASNGGQGRPYEQYF.

This clonotype was picked up a small number of times. This chain connects TRBV28 to TRBJ2-7, with D perhaps matching TRBD1 (7 bases). Trimming shortened V by 6 bases and J by 5 bases, and 17 bases separated the two germline ends. CDR1 and CDR2 (germline): MDHEN, SYDVKM. The CDR3 length is 14 residues. The CDR3 DNA reads TGTGCCAGCAGGCCGACAGGGAGGTTCGACGAGCAGTACTTC. Protein product: CASRPTGRFDEQYF.

The chain links TRBV20-1 to TRBJ1-5; D gene unclear. CDR1 DFQATT and CDR2 SNEGSKA come from the germline V gene (reference sequence). There are 14 residues in the CDR3. The V and J ends lost 3 bases and 8 bases respectively, with 17 bases between them. CDR3 region: CSASGGPLGKPQHF. The CDR3 nucleotides read TGCAGTGCTAGTGGTGGGCCCTTGGGAAAGCCCCAGCATTTT.

This clonotype was counted between two and nine times. This chain links TRBV5-1 with TRBJ1-2; D not resolved. The V gene lost 0 bases and the J gene lost 4 bases, with 13 bases spanning the gap. The germline gives CDR1 SGHRS, CDR2 YFSETQ. This CDR3 has 15 amino acids. Here the CDR3 reads CASSLVAEKTYGYTF. The CDR3 nucleotides are TGCGCCAGCAGCTTGGTGGCGGAGAAGACCTATGGCTACACCTTC.

The chain employs TRBV20-1 and TRBJ1-4; 7 bases align to TRBD1. The CDR3 runs 14 residues. Germline-derived CDR1 and CDR2 are DFQATT and SNEGSKA (reference sequence). Unmatched junction bases numbered 5, after V lost 3 bases and J lost 4 bases. CDR3 coding DNA: TGCAGTGCTAGCCACAGGGGCGGTAATGAAAAACTGTTTTTT. This sequence encodes CSASHRGGNEKLFF.

The chain links TRBV4-1 to TRBJ1-2; TRBD1 might be the D (6 bases). The CDR3 contains 14 residues. Trimming removed 0 bases at V and 4 bases at J, with 9 bases between. In germline, CDR1 is MGHRA, CDR2 YSYEKL. The CDR3 DNA reads TGCGCCAGCAGCCAAGAGGGGGCCGGCTATGGCTACACCTTC. The encoded protein is CASSQEGAGYGYTF.

This chain links TRBV20-1 with TRBJ1-2; the D gene is possibly TRBD1 (5 bases). The V gene's germline CDR1 is DFQATT and CDR2 SNEGSKA (reference sequence). V lost 1 base and J lost 8, with 17 bases in between. CDR3 length: 14 residues. The CDR3 region has the DNA TGCAGTGCTAGAGTTTCGGGAAGGGGCTTAGGCTACACCTTC. The encoded protein is CSARVSGRGLGYTF.

The chain combines TRBV24-1 with TRBJ2-3, with unresolved D. Trimming took off 4 bases at V and 5 bases at J, with 9 bases between the two ends. In germline, CDR1 is KGHDR, CDR2 SFDVKD. The CDR3 has 13 amino acids. The CDR3 nucleotides are TGTGCCACCAGTGACCCCCCAAGAGATACGCAGTATTTT. This translates into CATSDPPRDTQYF.

The V gene is TRBV7-9, the J gene TRBJ1-4; D unclear. CDR1 is SEHNR and CDR2 is FQNEAQ in the germline V gene (reference sequence). This CDR3 is built from 14 residues. V gave up 4 bases and J gave up 4 bases, with 10 bases separating them. For the CDR3, the DNA is TGTGCCAGCAGCTCGGCAGCCATTAATGAAAAACTGTTTTTT. Protein sequence: CASSSAAINEKLFF.

The chain couples TRBV29-1 to TRBJ2-5; D call uncertain. CDR1 and CDR2 (germline): SQVTM, ANQGSEA. With 4 bases removed from V and 2 bases from J, the gap between germline ends came to 11 bases. This CDR3 is built from 13 residues. CDR3 nucleotide sequence: TGCAGCGTTGCTCGCATAATACAAGAGACCCAGTACTTC. Translated: CSVARIIQETQYF. Full variable domain (missing parts from reference TRBV29-1 and TRBJ2-5): SAVISQKPSRDICQRGTSLTIQCQVDSQVTMMFWYRQQPGQSLTLIATANQGSEATYESGFVIDKFPISRPNLTFSTLTVSNMSPEDSSIYLCSVARIIQETQYFGPGTRLLVL.

This clonotype was observed a handful of times. This rearrangement joins TRBV10-3 to TRBJ1-2, with D possibly matching TRBD1 (6 bases). Trimming removed 3 bases from V and 8 bases from J, with 16 bases in between. The CDR3 sequence is 14 residues long. CDR1 ENHRY and CDR2 SYGVKD come from the germline V gene. The CDR3 reads CAISDWDTLQGYTF. In nucleotides, the CDR3 is TGTGCCATCAGTGATTGGGACACCCTCCAAGGCTACACCTTC.

This clonotype came up a few times. The chain is built from TRBV29-1 and TRBJ1-2; D unclear. The CDR3 spans 11 residues. The germline V and J ends were trimmed by 6 bases and 0 bases, with 5 bases remaining between them. In germline, CDR1 is SQVTM, CDR2 ANQGSEA. The CDR3 DNA follows: TGCAGCGTCTTAGCTAACTATGGCTACACCTTC. This encodes CSVLANYGYTF.

The rearrangement joins TRBV29-1 to TRBJ2-3, with D unclear. Germline loops: CDR1 SQVTM, CDR2 ANQGSEA. Trimming stripped 7 bases from V and 1 base from J, with 15 bases between. The CDR3 totals 14 residues. CDR3 region: CSAGSLIRTDTQYF. The CDR3 bases are TGCAGCGCGGGCAGCCTCATTCGCACAGATACGCAGTATTTT.

This clonotype is a singleton in its sample. V is TRBV29-1 and J is TRBJ2-3; 8 bases match TRBD2. The J segment lost 5 bases and the V segment lost 4 bases, leaving 8 bases of the junction unmatched. Germline values: CDR1 SQVTM, CDR2 ANQGSEA. The CDR3 extends over 14 amino acids. The DNA of the CDR3 is TGCAGCGTTGCCCCCAGCGGGGGAAGAGATACGCAGTATTTT. Encoded protein: CSVAPSGGRDTQYF.

There are many counts of this clonotype. The CDR3 nucleotides are TGCAGCGTTTGGGACAGGGGGAATACGCAGTATTTT. Translation gives CSVWDRGNTQYF. The chain joins TRBV29-1 to TRBJ2-3, with 11 bases that match TRBD1. V shed 5 bases, J shed 7 bases, and the junction held 2 bases outside the gene matches. The CDR3 extends over 12 amino acids. From germline, CDR1 is SQVTM and CDR2 ANQGSEA.

V usage is TRBV7-9 and J usage is TRBJ2-1; D tentatively fits TRBD1 or TRBD2 (5 bases each). The V end was cut by 5 bases, the J end by 4 bases, with 15 bases between. The CDR3 totals 15 residues. Germline CDR1 SEHNR, CDR2 FQNEAQ (reference sequence). For the CDR3, the DNA is TGTGCCAGCAGCGGAGGAATACAGGATTACAATGAGCAGTTCTTC. It translates to CASSGGIQDYNEQFF.